A selection of T cell receptor beta chains follows, all from one sample in a study of response to subunit inactivated influenza vaccine. TCRdb ran MiXCR on the RT-PCR reads and lists one entry per CDR3 protein. There are 150,000 to 200,000 distinct CDR3 sequences in the sample; roughly a tenth occur only once, and around 12% lies in the top ten. Sequences were derived from non-naive T cells sorted from PBMCs, sampled about 40 days after vaccination. These receptors were collected from a man over 45 who received an inactivated influenza vaccine. Each CDR3 is given with its conserved first and last residue. The D gene is left open where the match is weak. Expanded clones get a size class; other rows say once, few or many, or leave the size out.

V,J,size,D,DNA,CDR3
TRBV11-2,TRBJ1-1,NA,TRBD1,TGTGCCAGCAGCCCAAAACCCTCCGCGGGACAGCTCATTTTCGGAGGGACTGAAGCTTTCTTT,CASSPKPSAGQLIFGGTEAFF
TRBV7-9,TRBJ1-4,NA,NA,TGTGCCAGCAGCCTCGACGGAGGTAATGAAAAACTGTTTTTT,CASSLDGGNEKLFF
TRBV5-1,TRBJ2-1,many,TRBD2,TGCGCCAGCAGCTGGAGGACTAGCGGCGATGAGCAGTTCTTC,CASSWRTSGDEQFF
TRBV18,TRBJ2-1,many,NA,TGTGCCAGCTCACCGGAAGACACTGGGCCACATGAGCAGTTCTTC,CASSPEDTGPHEQFF
TRBV6-5,TRBJ2-5,few,NA,TGTGCCAGCAGTTACTCGGCGGGGGCAGGGGAGACCCAGTACTTC,CASSYSAGAGETQYF
TRBV29-1,TRBJ2-2,many,NA,TGCAGCGTTGGGACCCCCGGTCACACCGGGGAGCTGTTTTTT,CSVGTPGHTGELFF
TRBV28,TRBJ2-2,NA,NA,TGTGCCAGCAGTTTACCCCCGAACAGGGTGAACACCGGGGAGCTGTTTTTT,CASSLPPNRVNTGELFF
TRBV29-1,TRBJ2-3,few,NA,TGCAGCGTAACCACCGGGGCGTCCACAGATACGCAGTATTTT,CSVTTGASTDTQYF
TRBV4-3,TRBJ2-7,few,NA,TGCGCCAGCAGCCAAGCCGCCGCCGGGGAGGTTTACGAGCAGTACTTC,CASSQAAAGEVYEQYF
TRBV3-1,TRBJ1-1,NA,NA,TGTGCCAGCAGCCAAGATTGGGTCAGTATGAACACTGAAGCTTTCTTT,CASSQDWVSMNTEAFF
TRBV7-2,TRBJ2-3,NA,TRBD2,TGTGCCAGCAGCTGGGAGGGCGGGGGTGTGACAGATACGCAGTATTTT,CASSWEGGGVTDTQYF
TRBV11-2,TRBJ1-6,NA,NA,TGTGCCAGCAGTCCTCGGGGGTATAATTCACCCCTCCACTTT,CASSPRGYNSPLHF
TRBV11-1,TRBJ2-2,NA,NA,TGTGCCAGCAGGGAAGGGCCCACCGGGGAGCTGTTTTTT,CASREGPTGELFF
TRBV12-3/TRBV12-4,TRBJ1-2,many,NA,TGTGCCAGCAGCCTGACCTATGGCTACACCTTC,CASSLTYGYTF
TRBV10-3,TRBJ2-7,NA,NA,TGTGCCATCAGTGAGTCGGGCTCCTACGAGCAGTACTTC,CAISESGSYEQYF
TRBV6-1,TRBJ2-7,NA,NA,TGTGCCAGCAGTCGAGGGACGGATACCTACGAGCAGTACTTC,CASSRGTDTYEQYF
TRBV12-3/TRBV12-4,TRBJ2-3,NA,NA,TGTGCCAGCAGCTCCTTAGCTGTCTTCCCCTCGGGGGCGACGCAGTATTTT,CASSSLAVFPSGATQYF
TRBV7-6,TRBJ1-5,few,NA,TGTGCCAGCAGCTCTGCAGCTAATCAGCCCCAGCATTTT,CASSSAANQPQHF
TRBV5-1,TRBJ1-6,NA,NA,TGCGCCAGCAGCTTGGCGCAGGGCTCTTCACCCCTCCACTTT,CASSLAQGSSPLHF
TRBV7-2,TRBJ2-7,NA,NA,TGTGCCAGCAGCTTATTTGGGATCTCCTACGAGCAGTACTTC,CASSLFGISYEQYF
TRBV11-2,TRBJ2-2,many,TRBD1,TGTGCCAGCAGCGTGGACAGGCAGCACCTCGGGGAGCTGTTTTTT,CASSVDRQHLGELFF
TRBV9,TRBJ2-7,NA,NA,TGTGCCAGCAGCGTAGAGGCAGGTGGGTCCTACGAGCAGTACTTC,CASSVEAGGSYEQYF
TRBV7-9,TRBJ1-1,NA,NA,TGTGCCAGCAGCTTGTTCGGTGAGGGGGGCAGTGAAGCTTTCTTT,CASSLFGEGGSEAFF
TRBV6-2/TRBV6-3,TRBJ2-7,NA,NA,NA,CASTRSNPTSSTSGPYF
TRBV5-4,TRBJ2-3,many,TRBD2,TGTGCCAGCAGCTTGGCGTCTAGCGGGATTGCGAGCACAGATACGCAGTATTTT,CASSLASSGIASTDTQYF
TRBV12-3/TRBV12-4,TRBJ2-3,NA,TRBD2,TGTGCCAGCAGTTTCCTCTCGAGGTTCGGGACTAGCGGGGGGGGCACCACAGATACGCAGTATTTT,CASSFLSRFGTSGGGTTDTQYF
TRBV7-2,TRBJ1-6,NA,NA,TGTGCCAGCAGCTTAGTCGTAGGGGGGGGTTCACCCCTCCACTTT,CASSLVVGGGSPLHF
TRBV11-3,TRBJ2-1,few,NA,TGTGCCAGCAGCTTAGCGAGGGACAATGAGCAGTTCTTC,CASSLARDNEQFF
TRBV6-5,TRBJ2-2,few,TRBD1,TGTGCCAGCAGTTCGACAGGGGGAATGCGGGAGCTGTTTTTT,CASSSTGGMRELFF
TRBV10-3,TRBJ1-1,NA,TRBD1,TGTGCCATCACGTCAGGGAGGACAGGGGTCGGCCCGGCTGAAGCTTTCTTT,CAITSGRTGVGPAEAFF
TRBV4-1,TRBJ1-6,NA,NA,TGCGCCAGCAGCCAGACCAGGGATTCACCCCTCCACTTT,CASSQTRDSPLHF
TRBV7-2,TRBJ1-1,many,NA,TGTGCCAGCAGCTTAGGGGGGGGGAACACTGAAGCTTTCTTT,CASSLGGGNTEAFF
TRBV20-1,TRBJ2-1,many,NA,TGCAGTGCTAGGTGGAGTCTATTGGATGAGCAGTTCTTC,CSARWSLLDEQFF
TRBV10-2,TRBJ2-7,NA,NA,TGCGCCAGCAGTGGGATGGTGGGGCTTCTCGACGAGCAGTACTTC,CASSGMVGLLDEQYF
TRBV12-3/TRBV12-4,TRBJ2-7,many,NA,TGTGCCAGCAGCCAGAAGGGACCGCCGCTCTTTGAGCAGTACTTC,CASSQKGPPLFEQYF
TRBV3-1,TRBJ2-1,many,TRBD2,TGTGCCAGCAGCCAAGAGGGGACTAGCGGGGGGGACTACAATGAGCAGTTCTTC,CASSQEGTSGGDYNEQFF
TRBV28,TRBJ2-1,few,NA,TGTGCCAGCAGCCTAGGGGCGGGAATGAACAATGAGCAGTTCTTC,CASSLGAGMNNEQFF
TRBV6-2/TRBV6-3,TRBJ1-6,few,NA,TGTGCCAGCAGCGTCAGGGTTTCACCCCTCCACTTT,CASSVRVSPLHF
TRBV2,TRBJ1-1,NA,TRBD1,TGTGCCAGCAGTAACAGGGGCACTGAAGCTTTCTTT,CASSNRGTEAFF
TRBV28,TRBJ2-1,many,NA,TGTGCCAGCAGTTTAACCGGGACGACCTACAATGAGCAGTTCTTC,CASSLTGTTYNEQFF
TRBV20-1,TRBJ1-3,many,NA,TGCAGTGCTACTTTAGGGGATGGCAGAAACACCATATATTTT,CSATLGDGRNTIYF
TRBV9,TRBJ1-4,few,NA,TGTGCCAGCAGCCGCAGGGAGGATGAAAAACTGTTTTTT,CASSRREDEKLFF
TRBV6-1,TRBJ2-1,NA,TRBD2,TGTGCCAGCAGCCGACTAGCGGGGGTATACAATGAGCAGTTCTTC,CASSRLAGVYNEQFF
TRBV3-1,TRBJ1-1,many,NA,TGTGCCAGCAGCCAAGATCGTAGAGCTTTCTTT,CASSQDRRAFF
TRBV11-2,TRBJ2-3,few,NA,TGTGCCAGCAGCTTAGCTCCGCGGGCCGCAGATACGCAGTATTTT,CASSLAPRAADTQYF
TRBV28,TRBJ1-2,NA,NA,TGTGCCAGCAGTCAAGGAATCCTTGGCTATGGCTACACCTTC,CASSQGILGYGYTF
TRBV12-3/TRBV12-4,TRBJ2-5,few,NA,TGTGCCAGCAGTTCCTTGGGGGGATACGAGACCCAGTACTTC,CASSSLGGYETQYF
TRBV19,TRBJ1-1,NA,TRBD1,TGTGCCAGTAGTATTGCACAGGGGGTGTGGAACACTGAAGCTTTCTTT,CASSIAQGVWNTEAFF